What follows is one T cell receptor beta chain and its context. As processed by the authors: Reference gene primer amplification gave nucleated cell count estimates. Clones were sequenced by immunoSEQ multiplex PCR, and TCRdb holds only the in-frame ones, with some missing. The D gene and trimming were derived from the DNA, and the V and J assignments and clone size from that table. The table records 120,000 to 150,000 clones, over 70% of them present only once. The entry originates in a study of blood T cell repertoires in COVID-19. At the level of the study: The samples span acute and convalescent COVID-19 from the United States, Italy and Spain. PBMCs, B-cell-depleted T cells, or T cells were the source of the cDNA or gDNA that made up the material.

The CDR3 has 14 residues. Germline assignment: CDR1 MNHEY and CDR2 SVGEGT. V trimming: 2 bases; J trimming: 3 bases; junction bases outside the gene matches: 3. The sequenced sample was peripheral blood. The receptor's source is a man in his forties or fifties who had recovered from COVID-19. The rearrangement uses TRBV6-2 or TRBV6-3 and TRBJ1-1, with 7 positions matching TRBD1. CDR3 DNA sequence: TGTGCCAGCAGTTACAGGGGGCCGTACACTGAAGCTTTCTTT. Translated, it gives CASSYRGPYTEAFF.